Shown below are 21 T cell receptor beta chains from a single sample sequenced in a study of memory CD4+ T cells and cytomegalovirus serostatus. The sort gate was single viable CD3+CD4+CD8-CD45RO+ cells for memory CD4+ T cells. The assay was immunoSEQ multiplex PCR, and TCRdb's table has in-frame clones only and misses some. The sample has around 41,000 clones, 75% to 85% seen once. Sample: memory CD4+ T cells from blood. The receptors were gathered from an adult in good health and CMV-seronegative.

V gene TRBV19 combines with J gene TRBJ2-7, with TRBD2 matching 11 bases. Germline V CDR1 and CDR2: LNHDA, SQIVND (reference sequence). CDR3 size: 15 residues. The junction had 6 bases not matched to a gene; V was cut back by 8 bases and J by 0 bases. The CDR3 is CASSSGRPSSYEQYF. CDR3 nucleotides: TGTGCCAGTTCTAGCGGGAGGCCGAGCTCCTACGAGCAGTACTTC.

The rearrangement links TRBV11-2 to TRBJ1-1; D is possibly TRBD1 (5 bases). Germline V CDR1 and CDR2: SGHAT, FQNNGV. The CDR3 runs 16 residues. V was trimmed by 1 base and J by 9 bases, leaving 21 bases between them. The DNA for the CDR3 is TGTGCCAGCAGCTTAGGAGTAGGGGCAGGAGCCAGAAAAGCTTTCTTT. It is translated as CASSLGVGAGARKAFF. Full variable domain (outside the CDR3, taken from reference TRBV11-2 and TRBJ1-1): EAGVAQSPRYKIIEKRQSVAFWCNPISGHATLYWYQQILGQGPKLLIQFQNNGVVDDSQLPKDRFSAERLKGVDSTLKIQPAKLEDSAVYLCASSLGVGAGARKAFFGQGTRLTVV.

For the CDR3, the DNA is TGCAGCGTCCCCGAGGGAAGGATGACCTCCCTGGGGGACTATGGCTACACCTTC. Translation: CSVPEGRMTSLGDYGYTF. The chain carries TRBV29-1 and TRBJ1-2; tentative D call: TRBD1 (5 bases). Germline V gene data show CDR1 as SQVTM and CDR2 as ANQGSEA. The length of the CDR3 is 18 residues. V lost 6 bases and J lost 3, with 29 bases in between.

A few counts support this clone. V usage is TRBV30 and J usage is TRBJ1-1; D ambiguous. CDR1 is GTSNPN and CDR2 is SVGIG in the germline V gene (reference sequence). The CDR3 has 13 residues. Trimming stripped 0 bases from V and 5 bases from J, with 10 bases between. The DNA for the CDR3 is TGTGCCTGGAGTGTACAGCGCAGGACTGAAGCTTTCTTT. Encoded protein: CAWSVQRRTEAFF. The full variable domain, completed using reference TRBV30 and TRBJ1-1, is SQTIHQWPATLVQPVGSPLSLECTVEGTSNPNLYWYRQAAGRGLQLLFYSVGIGQISSEVPQNLSASRPQDRQFILSSKKLLLSDSGFYLCAWSVQRRTEAFFGQGTRLTVV.

The chain combines TRBV19 with TRBJ2-7; 9 bases map to TRBD2. V was pared by 5 bases and J by 7 bases, with 9 bases of the junction left unmatched. Per the germline V gene, CDR1 is LNHDA and CDR2 is SQIVND (reference sequence). The CDR3 extends over 14 amino acids. As DNA, the CDR3 is TGTGCCAGTAGTCTGCGACTAGCGGAAGGTGAGCAGTACTTC. Translated, it gives CASSLRLAEGEQYF.

The gene calls are TRBV30 and TRBJ1-4; the D is unclear. The CDR3 is 19 residues long. V was clipped by 0 bases and J by 0 bases, with 20 bases between them. Germline loops: CDR1 GTSNPN, CDR2 SVGIG (reference sequence). CDR3 loop: CAWSVLPHSALATNEKLFF. In nucleotides, the CDR3 is TGTGCCTGGAGTGTACTCCCCCACTCCGCCCTTGCAACTAATGAAAAACTGTTTTTT.

This clone is classed as medium-sized. This chain uses TRBV5-1 with TRBJ1-5; 8 nucleotides agree with TRBD1. CDR3 length equals 14 residues. Per germline, CDR1 SGHRS and CDR2 YFSETQ. V lost 2 bases, J lost 7 bases, and 5 bases stayed unmatched. CDR3 DNA sequence: TGCGCCAGCAGCTTCGGACAGGGTGAACAGCCCCAGCATTTT. Amino acid sequence: CASSFGQGEQPQHF. The variable domain in full, with the rest retrieved from reference TRBV5-1 and TRBJ1-5, is KAGVTQTPRYLIKTRGQQVTLSCSPISGHRSVSWYQQTPGQGLQFLFEYFSETQRNKGNFPGRFSGRQFSNSRSEMNVSTLELGDSALYLCASSFGQGEQPQHFGDGTRLSIL.

This chain uses TRBV7-2 with TRBJ2-5; TRBD1 is a possible D gene (6 bases). Deletions cut 5 bases from V and 5 bases from J, with 15 bases between. CDR1 SGHTA and CDR2 FQGNSA come from the germline V gene. This CDR3 has 14 residues. In DNA, the CDR3 is TGTGCCAGCAGCCGCACCGGGACAAAGGAGACCCAGTACTTC. Translated, it gives CASSRTGTKETQYF.

The J gene is TRBJ2-7, the V gene TRBV4-2, with D unclear. V was cut by 4 bases and J by 1 base, with 8 bases left in between. The CDR3 is made up of 13 amino acids. The V gene's germline CDR1 is LGHNA and CDR2 YNFKEQ. This chain's CDR3 is CASSPQISYEQYF. CDR3 nucleotides: TGTGCCAGCAGCCCACAGATTTCCTACGAGCAGTACTTC.

The genes are TRBV4-3 and TRBJ1-5, with D perhaps TRBD1 (6 bases). This CDR3 spans 18 amino acids. The germline gives CDR1 LGHNA, CDR2 YSLEER. Deletions cut 1 base from V and 14 bases from J, with 30 bases between. The CDR3 loop reads CASSQVNQTFSPGQGKHF. The DNA of the CDR3 is TGCGCCAGCAGCCAAGTTAACCAAACCTTCTCCCCGGGGCAGGGGAAGCATTTT.

The chain combines TRBV6-6 with TRBJ2-1; D is possibly TRBD1 (5 bases). The CDR3 sequence is 15 residues long. Germline CDR1 reads MNHNY; CDR2 reads SVGAGI (reference sequence). Trimming took off 6 bases at V and 0 bases at J, with 12 bases between the two ends. Here the CDR3 DNA reads TGTGCCAGCAGCCAAGGGGCGCCCTCCTACAATGAGCAGTTCTTC. Translation gives CASSQGAPSYNEQFF.

The rearrangement links TRBV2 to TRBJ1-2; D uncertain. The CDR3 length is 13 residues. Trimming cost V 10 bases and J 1 base, with 13 bases left between them. Germline lookup yields CDR1 SNHLY and CDR2 FYNNEI. The CDR3 DNA is TGTGCCACCACACCAAATTATAACTATGGCTACACCTTC. As protein: CATTPNYNYGYTF.

The count of this clone is one. The CDR3 DNA reads as TGTGCCAGCAGCCCCGGTCCCGCATTAGCCAAAAACATTCAGTACTTC. It is translated as CASSPGPALAKNIQYF. This chain uses TRBV4-2 with TRBJ2-4; D ambiguous. Germline CDR1 is LGHNA and CDR2 is YNFKEQ. Deletions cut 4 bases from V and 0 bases from J, with 13 bases between. There are 16 residues in the CDR3.

The chain employs TRBV5-6 and TRBJ2-3, with a tentative D call TRBD2 (5 bases). V lost 1 base and J 0 bases, leaving 9 bases between the germline ends. This CDR3 comprises 15 residues. The V gene's germline CDR1 is SGHDT and CDR2 YYEEEE. In nucleotides, the CDR3 is TGTGCCAGCAGCTTGAGACGGGGTAGCACAGATACGCAGTATTTT. Its protein product is CASSLRRGSTDTQYF.

The chain has TRBV6-5 and TRBJ2-3, with 7 nucleotides matching TRBD1. Germline CDR1 is MNHEY and CDR2 is SVGAGI. The CDR3 length is 15 residues. Germline trimming cut 5 bases from V and 1 base from J; bases unmatched to any gene: 6. CDR3 in DNA: TGTGCCAGCAGTGCACAGGGGCCCCGCACAGATACGCAGTATTTT. This encodes CASSAQGPRTDTQYF.

This rearrangement joins TRBV11-2 to TRBJ1-3, with D unresolved. V lost 5 bases and J lost 1, with 12 bases in between. The CDR3 is 15 residues long. Germline lookup yields CDR1 SGHAT and CDR2 FQNNGV. CDR3 sequence (DNA): TGTGCCAGCAGCCCGCCGGTGGTTTCTGGAAACACCATATATTTT. Its protein is CASSPPVVSGNTIYF. Full variable domain (remainder filled in from reference TRBV11-2 and TRBJ1-3): EAGVAQSPRYKIIEKRQSVAFWCNPISGHATLYWYQQILGQGPKLLIQFQNNGVVDDSQLPKDRFSAERLKGVDSTLKIQPAKLEDSAVYLCASSPPVVSGNTIYFGEGSWLTVV.

In this sample, this clone turned up once. The DNA of the CDR3 is TGTGCCATCAGTGGGGGACATTTCTACAATGAGCAGTTCTTC. This sequence encodes CAISGGHFYNEQFF. The chain employs TRBV10-3 and TRBJ2-1; TRBD1 might be the D (6 bases). The CDR3 spans 14 residues. V lost 4 bases and J 3 bases, leaving 10 bases between the germline ends. The germline gives CDR1 ENHRY, CDR2 SYGVKD.

This chain uses TRBV2 with TRBJ1-1; D remains ambiguous. Looked up from germline, CDR1 is SNHLY and CDR2 is FYNNEI. The CDR3 loop spans 13 amino acids. Trimming shortened V by 1 base and J by 4 bases, and 7 bases separated the two germline ends. The CDR3 DNA follows: TGTGCCAGCAGTGAAGGCGTTGCCACTGAAGCTTTCTTT. Translation gives CASSEGVATEAFF.

V gene TRBV4-2 combines with J gene TRBJ2-1; 8 positions match TRBD1. The CDR3 covers 15 residues. The V gene end was trimmed by 4 bases and the J gene end by 8 bases; junction bases not matched to a gene: 10. Germline V lookup: CDR1 LGHNA, CDR2 YNFKEQ. The CDR3 sequence: CASSPADRVNDEQFF. The CDR3 region has the DNA TGTGCCAGCAGCCCCGCGGACAGGGTCAATGATGAGCAGTTCTTC.

This rearrangement joins TRBV29-1 to TRBJ2-1, with 7 bases aligning to TRBD2. V trimming: 0 bases; J trimming: 6 bases; junction bases outside the gene matches: 11. Germline CDR1 and CDR2: SQVTM and ANQGSEA. This CDR3 spans 16 amino acids. CDR3 in amino acids: CSVEDPSGGSFNEQFF. As DNA, the CDR3 is TGCAGCGTTGAAGACCCGTCGGGCGGGAGCTTCAATGAGCAGTTCTTC.

The chain uses TRBV5-1 and TRBJ2-2, with 13 positions matching TRBD2. CDR1 is SGHRS, CDR2 YFSETQ, per germline. The CDR3 totals 16 residues. Trimming removed 4 bases from V and 6 bases from J; junction bases left unmatched: 6. CDR3 residues: CASSTWTSGSSGELFF. In DNA, the CDR3 is TGCGCCAGCAGCACATGGACTAGCGGGAGTTCCGGGGAGCTGTTTTTT.